A single sample is the source of the 18 T cell receptor beta chains below, sequenced in a study of T cell repertoires in cytomegalovirus infection. TCRdb reprocessed the reads with MiXCR, giving one entry per CDR3 protein. The data show hundreds of thousands of distinct CDR3 sequences, with 15% to 20% seen just once and around 9.3% held by the top ten. The sample consisted of PBMCs. Receptors originate from a human donor in good health (CMV status not recorded). Some clones in this sample may be carry-over from other donors' samples.

This clonotype was recorded a few times. This chain connects TRBV27 to TRBJ1-1, with D perhaps TRBD1 (5 bases). The germline V and J ends were trimmed by 3 bases and 3 bases, with 17 bases remaining between them. CDR1 is MNHEY and CDR2 is SMNVEV in the germline V gene (reference sequence). CDR3 length: 16 amino acids. This CDR3 is CASSLSGGGGYTEAFF. For the CDR3, the DNA is TGTGCCAGCAGTTTGTCGGGCGGGGGAGGGTACACTGAAGCTTTCTTT.

This chain links TRBV20-1 with TRBJ1-1; a possible D gene is TRBD1 (6 bases). Trimming cost V 2 bases and J 1 base, with 8 bases left between them. The CDR3 has 13 residues. In germline, CDR1 is DFQATT, CDR2 SNEGSKA (reference sequence). The CDR3 sequence: CSARIQGNTEAFF. The CDR3 DNA reads TGCAGTGCTAGAATACAGGGGAACACTGAAGCTTTCTTT.

In its sample, this clonotype was seen a few times. The V gene is TRBV15, the J gene TRBJ1-6, with no clear D. Germline V gene data show CDR1 as LNHNV and CDR2 as YYDKDF (reference sequence). This CDR3 contains 15 residues. Deletions cut 7 bases from V and 4 bases from J, with 14 bases between. CDR3 region: CATTNGRKYNSPLHF. The DNA for the CDR3 is TGTGCCACCACCAACGGCCGGAAATATAATTCACCCCTCCACTTT.

This clonotype was counted at least ten times. This chain connects TRBV12-3 or TRBV12-4 to TRBJ2-7, with 10 bases aligning to TRBD2. With V trimmed by 5 bases and J by 6 bases, 4 bases remained unmatched. The CDR3 has 13 amino acids. As DNA, the CDR3 is TGTGCCAGCAGTAGCGGGGGGGCAGGCGAGCAGTACTTC. It is translated as CASSSGGAGEQYF.

The rearrangement uses TRBV5-1 and TRBJ1-4; 8 nucleotides align to TRBD1. V was clipped by 4 bases and J by 3 bases; unmatched bases: 8. CDR1 is SGHRS, CDR2 YFSETQ, per germline. There are 16 residues in the CDR3. The CDR3 loop reads CASSPGQGTANEKLFF. The CDR3 DNA reads as TGCGCCAGCAGCCCAGGACAGGGCACTGCTAATGAAAAACTGTTTTTT.

The V and J genes are TRBV3-1 and TRBJ2-5; 9 bases are shared with TRBD1. V was pared by 1 base and J by 6 bases, with 12 bases of the junction left unmatched. This CDR3 region has 17 residues. Germline CDR1 LGHDT, CDR2 YNNKEL (reference sequence). CDR3 nucleotide sequence: TGTGCCAGCAGCCAAGGGGTCCCGGGACAGGGAGGACAGACCCAGTACTTC. Translating it yields CASSQGVPGQGGQTQYF.

The chain combines TRBV19 with TRBJ1-4; 10 bases match TRBD1. This CDR3 is 13 amino acids long. Germline values: CDR1 LNHDA, CDR2 SQIVND (reference sequence). Trimming cost V 10 bases and J 6 bases; bases outside gene matches: 5. The CDR3 DNA is TGTGCCACCCACGGGACAGGGGATGAAAAACTGTTTTTT. Translated: CATHGTGDEKLFF.

The chain has TRBV19 and TRBJ2-7; 7 positions match TRBD2. This CDR3 has 15 amino acids. The trim removed 2 bases at V and 2 bases at J, leaving 6 bases unmatched. Looked up from germline, CDR1 is LNHDA and CDR2 is SQIVND (reference sequence). Here the CDR3 reads CASSIRPSGAYEQYF. CDR3 in DNA: TGTGCCAGTAGTATACGACCTAGCGGAGCCTACGAGCAGTACTTC.

This clonotype was counted only a few times. This sequence joins TRBV12-3 or TRBV12-4 and TRBJ2-4; no clear D. Trimming pared 3 bases from V and 7 bases from J, leaving 7 bases between. The CDR3 totals 12 residues. The DNA for the CDR3 is TGTGCCAGCAGTTTCCCTACGAACATTCAGTACTTC. The encoded protein is CASSFPTNIQYF.

This clonotype turned up a few times. This chain joins TRBV2 and TRBJ1-1, with a weak D call TRBD1 (6 bases). The ends were cut back, 1 base at V and 5 bases at J, with 14 bases in the middle. This CDR3 spans 15 amino acids. Germline CDR1 is SNHLY and CDR2 is FYNNEI. CDR3 sequence reads: CASSEVGRGGTEAFF. CDR3 coding DNA: TGTGCCAGCAGTGAAGTGGGCAGGGGAGGAACTGAAGCTTTCTTT.

This clonotype was counted only a few times. The chain combines TRBV20-1 with TRBJ2-3; maybe TRBD2 (7 bases). This CDR3 has 14 amino acids. V shed 5 bases and J shed 3 bases, with 15 bases lying between them. Germline V CDR1 and CDR2: DFQATT, SNEGSKA (reference sequence). The CDR3: CSARAGAVTDTQYF. In DNA, the CDR3 is TGCAGTGCTCGGGCGGGGGCCGTTACAGATACGCAGTATTTT.

The chain carries TRBV7-2 and TRBJ2-3; D is uncertain. This CDR3 region has 16 residues. The V and J ends lost 4 bases and 4 bases respectively, with 18 bases between them. Germline CDR1 and CDR2: SGHTA and FQGNSA. CDR3 in DNA: TGTGCCAGCAGCTCCCCAGAGAGTTACCGCCCAGATACGCAGTATTTT. It encodes CASSSPESYRPDTQYF.

This clonotype has at least ten counts. The rearrangement links TRBV7-2 to TRBJ1-6; 8 bases are shared with TRBD1. V gave up 4 bases and J gave up 7 bases; unmatched junction bases: 6. Germline V CDR1 and CDR2: SGHTA, FQGNSA. This CDR3 spans 15 amino acids. CDR3 nucleotide sequence: TGTGCCAGCAGCTCCTGGACAGGGACCAATTCACCCCTCCACTTT. Encoded protein: CASSSWTGTNSPLHF. Filled out from reference TRBV7-2 and TRBJ1-6, the complete variable domain reads GAGVSQSPSNKVTEKGKDVELRCDPISGHTALYWYRQSLGQGLEFLIYFQGNSAPDKSGLPSDRFSAERTGGSVSTLTIQRTQQEDSAVYLCASSSWTGTNSPLHFGNGTRLTVT.

This clonotype was observed many times. V usage is TRBV11-2 and J usage is TRBJ2-1; D might be TRBD2 (6 bases). The CDR3 is made up of 13 amino acids. CDR1 is SGHAT and CDR2 is FQNNGV in the germline V gene. The V end was cut by 5 bases, the J end by 8 bases, with 13 bases between. The CDR3 coding sequence is TGTGCCAGCAGCAGCAGACTAGGATATGAGCAGTTCTTC. Encoded protein: CASSSRLGYEQFF. The full variable domain, completed using reference TRBV11-2 and TRBJ2-1, is EAGVAQSPRYKIIEKRQSVAFWCNPISGHATLYWYQQILGQGPKLLIQFQNNGVVDDSQLPKDRFSAERLKGVDSTLKIQPAKLEDSAVYLCASSSRLGYEQFFGPGTRLTVL.

This rearrangement joins TRBV28 to TRBJ1-1; TRBD1 is a possible D gene (5 bases). The V gene lost 5 bases and the J gene lost 8 bases, with 18 bases spanning the gap. The germline V gene has CDR1 MDHEN and CDR2 SYDVKM. The CDR3 extends over 14 amino acids. Written as DNA, the CDR3 is TGTGCCAGCAGTCCACGGGGGGGGACTTACGAAGCTTTCTTT. It is translated as CASSPRGGTYEAFF.

In its sample, this clonotype was seen a few times. The chain uses TRBV19 and TRBJ2-1; 11 bases fit TRBD2. This CDR3 spans 17 amino acids. J lost 9 bases, V lost 7 bases, and 17 bases had no gene match. CDR1 LNHDA and CDR2 SQIVND come from the germline V gene (reference sequence). CDR3 bases: TGTGCCAGTACCCCCTCCCGACTAGCGGGACCCGGGGCTGAGCAGTTCTTC. This gives the protein CASTPSRLAGPGAEQFF.

This clonotype was found many times. The chain joins TRBV7-6 to TRBJ2-5; TRBD2 matches 8 bases. V trimming: 2 bases; J trimming: 2 bases; junction bases outside the gene matches: 4. Germline V gene lookup returns CDR1 SGHVS and CDR2 FNYEAQ. CDR3 length: 15 amino acids. CDR3 sequence: CASSLFSGTQETQYF. Written as DNA, the CDR3 is TGTGCCAGCAGCTTATTTAGCGGGACACAAGAGACCCAGTACTTC.

This clonotype has at least ten counts. The CDR3 DNA reads TGTGCCATCAGTGAACACAGGGGCAACAATCAGCCCCAGCATTTT. This codes for CAISEHRGNNQPQHF. The chain is built from TRBV10-3 and TRBJ1-5; 7 bases match TRBD1. The ends lost 3 bases at V and 3 bases at J; junction bases unmatched: 5. The CDR3 sequence is 15 residues long. CDR1 is ENHRY and CDR2 is SYGVKD in the germline V gene.